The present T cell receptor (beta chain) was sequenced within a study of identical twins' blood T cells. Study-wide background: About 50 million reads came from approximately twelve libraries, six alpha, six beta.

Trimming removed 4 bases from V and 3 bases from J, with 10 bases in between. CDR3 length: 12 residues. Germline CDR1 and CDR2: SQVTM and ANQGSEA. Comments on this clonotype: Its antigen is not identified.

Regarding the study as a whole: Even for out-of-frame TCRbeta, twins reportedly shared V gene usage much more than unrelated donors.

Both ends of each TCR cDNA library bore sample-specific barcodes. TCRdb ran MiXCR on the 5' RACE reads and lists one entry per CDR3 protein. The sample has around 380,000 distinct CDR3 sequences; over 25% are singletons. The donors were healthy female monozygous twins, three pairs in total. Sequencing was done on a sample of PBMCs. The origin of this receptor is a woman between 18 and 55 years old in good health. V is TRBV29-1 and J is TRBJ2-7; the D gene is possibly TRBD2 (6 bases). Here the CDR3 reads CSVVLASYEQYF. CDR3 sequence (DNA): TGCAGCGTTGTCCTAGCGAGCTACGAGCAGTACTTC.